This is a list of T cell receptor beta chains from one sample in a study of blood T cell repertoires in COVID-19. Sequencing was performed with immunoSEQ multiplex PCR; in TCRdb, only in-frame clones are kept and a portion is missing. Among a few hundred thousand clones listed, around four fifths were seen once. Sequenced sample: PBMCs or T cells enriched from blood (not recorded which). Every receptor here comes from a man aged 25 to 40 with acute COVID-19. Both conserved end residues are part of each CDR3. Each record gives: CDR3 DNA, CDR3 protein, clone size, V gene, J gene, D gene. The D gene is left open where the match is weak. Expanded clones get a size class; other rows say once, few or many, or leave the size out.

CDR3 DNA: TGTGCCAGCAGCCAAGATTCGGACAGGTCGAGTGGAAACACCATATATTTT; CDR3 protein: CASSQDSDRSSGNTIYF; clone size: -; V gene: TRBV3-1/TRBV3-2; J gene: TRBJ1-3; D gene: TRBD1
CDR3 DNA: TGTGCCAGCAGCTTGGGGGACAGGGGGCGAGGCTACACCTTC; CDR3 protein: CASSLGDRGRGYTF; clone size: few; V gene: TRBV5-6; J gene: TRBJ1-2; D gene: TRBD1
CDR3 DNA: TGTGCCACCCGGACAGGGAATCAGCCCCAGCATTTT; CDR3 protein: CATRTGNQPQHF; clone size: -; V gene: TRBV25-1; J gene: TRBJ1-5; D gene: TRBD1
CDR3 DNA: TGTGCCAGCAGTTTAATAAGGCGGCCCTCTGGAAACACCATATATTTT; CDR3 protein: CASSLIRRPSGNTIYF; clone size: few; V gene: TRBV28; J gene: TRBJ1-3; D gene: -
CDR3 DNA: TGTGCCAGTAGTCCTCTGGGTAGCGGGAGGAGTGAGACCCAGTACTTC; CDR3 protein: CASSPLGSGRSETQYF; clone size: -; V gene: TRBV19; J gene: TRBJ2-5; D gene: TRBD2
CDR3 DNA: TGTGCCAGCAGCCCGTTGACAGGGGAGAGCTCTGGAAACACCATATATTTT; CDR3 protein: CASSPLTGESSGNTIYF; clone size: -; V gene: TRBV7-9; J gene: TRBJ1-3; D gene: TRBD1
CDR3 DNA: TGCGCCAGCAGTGAGGGACTGGGGTTCCCAGCTTTCTTT; CDR3 protein: CASSEGLGFPAFF; clone size: few; V gene: TRBV10-2; J gene: TRBJ1-1; D gene: -
CDR3 DNA: TGTGCCAGCAGTTACGAGACAGGGACCGAGGGTGAGCAGTTCTTC; CDR3 protein: CASSYETGTEGEQFF; clone size: -; V gene: TRBV6-5; J gene: TRBJ2-1; D gene: TRBD1
CDR3 DNA: TGTGCCAGTCAGCGGGGTGGTGTAGATACGCAGTATTTT; CDR3 protein: CASQRGGVDTQYF; clone size: once; V gene: TRBV7-3; J gene: TRBJ2-3; D gene: TRBD2
CDR3 DNA: TGCACCGCGGAGACAGGGATTAACACTGAAGCTTTCTTT; CDR3 protein: CTAETGINTEAFF; clone size: -; V gene: TRBV29-1; J gene: TRBJ1-1; D gene: TRBD1
CDR3 DNA: TGTGCCAGTAGGGCTAGCGGGAGTATCGGGGAGACCCAGTACTTC; CDR3 protein: CASRASGSIGETQYF; clone size: -; V gene: TRBV19; J gene: TRBJ2-5; D gene: TRBD2
CDR3 DNA: TGTGCCAGCATGAGGGTTGGCGGGAATTCACCCCTCCACTTT; CDR3 protein: CASMRVGGNSPLHF; clone size: -; V gene: TRBV6-5; J gene: TRBJ1-6; D gene: -
CDR3 DNA: TGTGCCACCAGCAGAGATAGCGTCAGGTATACGCAGTATTTT; CDR3 protein: CATSRDSVRYTQYF; clone size: -; V gene: TRBV15; J gene: TRBJ2-3; D gene: -
CDR3 DNA: TGTGCTAGTGGTTCAGGATATAGCAATCAGCCCCAGCATTTT; CDR3 protein: CASGSGYSNQPQHF; clone size: -; V gene: TRBV12-5; J gene: TRBJ1-5; D gene: -
CDR3 DNA: TGTGCCAGTAAAGAGCGGTATAATTCACCCCTCCACTTT; CDR3 protein: CASKERYNSPLHF; clone size: -; V gene: TRBV19; J gene: TRBJ1-6; D gene: -
CDR3 DNA: TGCGCCAGCAGTCGACAGGGGGCTACCTCCTATAATTCACCCCTCCACTTT; CDR3 protein: CASSRQGATSYNSPLHF; clone size: -; V gene: TRBV5-1; J gene: TRBJ1-6; D gene: TRBD1
CDR3 DNA: TGTGCCAGCAGTTTATGGACTCTATCATCTAATCAGCCCCAGCATTTT; CDR3 protein: CASSLWTLSSNQPQHF; clone size: -; V gene: TRBV28; J gene: TRBJ1-5; D gene: -
CDR3 DNA: TGTGCCAGCAGCCTTGCCCGGAGGTATAATTCACCCCTCCACTTT; CDR3 protein: CASSLARRYNSPLHF; clone size: few; V gene: TRBV5-5; J gene: TRBJ1-6; D gene: -
CDR3 DNA: TGTGCCAGCAGAATAGGGGCAGAAGGCTACACCTTC; CDR3 protein: CASRIGAEGYTF; clone size: -; V gene: TRBV28; J gene: TRBJ1-2; D gene: -
CDR3 DNA: TGTGCCTGGAGTGTGAGAGGCCGCTCTGGGGCCAACGTCCTGACTTTC; CDR3 protein: CAWSVRGRSGANVLTF; clone size: -; V gene: TRBV30; J gene: TRBJ2-6; D gene: -
CDR3 DNA: TGTGCCAGTAGAGGGGGACAGGGTCCGAGTCAGCCCCAGCATTTT; CDR3 protein: CASRGGQGPSQPQHF; clone size: -; V gene: TRBV19; J gene: TRBJ1-5; D gene: TRBD1
CDR3 DNA: TGTGCCAGCAGCGATGGGGCTCGAAACACCATATATTTT; CDR3 protein: CASSDGARNTIYF; clone size: -; V gene: TRBV5-1; J gene: TRBJ1-3; D gene: -
CDR3 DNA: TGTGCCAGCAGCCAAGGAACTTCTGAGACAGATACGCAGTATTTT; CDR3 protein: CASSQGTSETDTQYF; clone size: -; V gene: TRBV4-2; J gene: TRBJ2-3; D gene: -
CDR3 DNA: TGCGCCAGCAGGAGGGCAGATGGACTGAACACTGAAGCTTTCTTT; CDR3 protein: CASRRADGLNTEAFF; clone size: -; V gene: TRBV4-3; J gene: TRBJ1-1; D gene: -
CDR3 DNA: TGTGCCAGCAGCTTCGGACAGGAGGGTGGCTACACCTTC; CDR3 protein: CASSFGQEGGYTF; clone size: once; V gene: TRBV13; J gene: TRBJ1-2; D gene: TRBD1
CDR3 DNA: TGTGCCAGCAAGCAGGCCAGGATCTATGGCTACACCTTC; CDR3 protein: CASKQARIYGYTF; clone size: -; V gene: TRBV12-3/TRBV12-4; J gene: TRBJ1-2; D gene: -
CDR3 DNA: TGTGCCAGCAGCCAAGAGAGGACAGCTGTGGGCACTGAAGCTTTCTTT; CDR3 protein: CASSQERTAVGTEAFF; clone size: -; V gene: TRBV3-1/TRBV3-2; J gene: TRBJ1-1; D gene: -
CDR3 DNA: TGTGCCAGCAGCACACACGGACAGGCGTGGGAGCTGTTTTTT; CDR3 protein: CASSTHGQAWELFF; clone size: -; V gene: TRBV3-1/TRBV3-2; J gene: TRBJ2-2; D gene: TRBD1
CDR3 DNA: TGTGCCACCAGTGATCCCGCGATCGGGGAGCTGTTTTTT; CDR3 protein: CATSDPAIGELFF; clone size: -; V gene: TRBV24-1; J gene: TRBJ2-2; D gene: -
CDR3 DNA: TGCAGCGCAGGGGGGGATGGCTACACCTTC; CDR3 protein: CSAGGDGYTF; clone size: few; V gene: TRBV29-1; J gene: TRBJ1-2; D gene: TRBD1
CDR3 DNA: TGCGCCAGCATAGAACTTTCCAACTATGGCTACACCTTC; CDR3 protein: CASIELSNYGYTF; clone size: -; V gene: TRBV10-1; J gene: TRBJ1-2; D gene: -
CDR3 DNA: TGTGCCAGCAGCTTACAGGGGGTTGGATATGGCTACACCTTC; CDR3 protein: CASSLQGVGYGYTF; clone size: -; V gene: TRBV7-9; J gene: TRBJ1-2; D gene: TRBD1
CDR3 DNA: TGTGCCAGCAGGCTTCAGGCGGGAGTTTACAATGAGCAGTTCTTC; CDR3 protein: CASRLQAGVYNEQFF; clone size: -; V gene: TRBV6-5; J gene: TRBJ2-1; D gene: TRBD2
CDR3 DNA: TGTGCCAGCAAGGGGACCGGGGAGCTGTTTTTT; CDR3 protein: CASKGTGELFF; clone size: -; V gene: TRBV11-2; J gene: TRBJ2-2; D gene: -
CDR3 DNA: TGTGCCAGTGCGGGGGGGCAGGTTAATGAGCAGTTCTTC; CDR3 protein: CASAGGQVNEQFF; clone size: -; V gene: TRBV19; J gene: TRBJ2-1; D gene: TRBD2
CDR3 DNA: TGTGCCAGCAGCTTAAGGAGGGGTACTGAAGCTTTCTTT; CDR3 protein: CASSLRRGTEAFF; clone size: -; V gene: TRBV11-3; J gene: TRBJ1-1; D gene: -
CDR3 DNA: TGTGCCAGTAAAGTGGGGCGGTCGACCCCTAACACTGAAGCTTTCTTT; CDR3 protein: CASKVGRSTPNTEAFF; clone size: -; V gene: TRBV19; J gene: TRBJ1-1; D gene: -
CDR3 DNA: TGTGCCAGCAGTTTAGGACAGGCGACCAATCAGCCCCAGCATTTT; CDR3 protein: CASSLGQATNQPQHF; clone size: -; V gene: TRBV28; J gene: TRBJ1-5; D gene: TRBD1
CDR3 DNA: TGTGCCAGCGGTCGACAAAACACCGGGGAGCTGTTTTTT; CDR3 protein: CASGRQNTGELFF; clone size: -; V gene: TRBV3-1/TRBV3-2; J gene: TRBJ2-2; D gene: -
CDR3 DNA: TGTGCCAGCAGCCGGACTAGCGGGTACTACGAGCAGTTCTTC; CDR3 protein: CASSRTSGYYEQFF; clone size: -; V gene: TRBV28; J gene: TRBJ2-1; D gene: TRBD2
CDR3 DNA: TGTGCCAGCAGTTTCTCCGGAGGTCCCCCCTATGAGCAGTTCTTC; CDR3 protein: CASSFSGGPPYEQFF; clone size: -; V gene: TRBV27; J gene: TRBJ2-1; D gene: -
CDR3 DNA: TGTGCCAGCAGCCCCAACCAATCACAGGGGCCCCAGCATTTT; CDR3 protein: CASSPNQSQGPQHF; clone size: -; V gene: TRBV5-4; J gene: TRBJ1-5; D gene: -
CDR3 DNA: TGTGCCAGCAGTTACTCGTCAGGACAGCCCCAGCATTTT; CDR3 protein: CASSYSSGQPQHF; clone size: -; V gene: TRBV6-5; J gene: TRBJ1-5; D gene: -
CDR3 DNA: TGTGCCAGTAGTATCGGGACTAGCGCAGATACGCAGTATTTT; CDR3 protein: CASSIGTSADTQYF; clone size: -; V gene: TRBV19; J gene: TRBJ2-3; D gene: TRBD2
CDR3 DNA: TGTGCCAGTAGTATATGGACAGGGAAAGTTCAGCCCCAGCATTTT; CDR3 protein: CASSIWTGKVQPQHF; clone size: -; V gene: TRBV19; J gene: TRBJ1-5; D gene: TRBD1
CDR3 DNA: TGTGCCAGCAGCCCCGGCATGACAGGGGATGAGCAGTTCTTC; CDR3 protein: CASSPGMTGDEQFF; clone size: once; V gene: TRBV7-3; J gene: TRBJ2-1; D gene: TRBD1
CDR3 DNA: TGTGCCAGCAGTGCTCGGGGAGAAAAACTGTTTTTT; CDR3 protein: CASSARGEKLFF; clone size: -; V gene: TRBV2; J gene: TRBJ1-4; D gene: -
CDR3 DNA: TGCGCCAGCAGCCAAGACTACACGAGCGGGGCCTACAATGAGCAGTTCTTC; CDR3 protein: CASSQDYTSGAYNEQFF; clone size: -; V gene: TRBV4-1; J gene: TRBJ2-1; D gene: TRBD2
CDR3 DNA: TGTGCCAGCAGTTTTTCGGGACAAGTTCTAGTAACTGAAGCTTTCTTT; CDR3 protein: CASSFSGQVLVTEAFF; clone size: -; V gene: TRBV27; J gene: TRBJ1-1; D gene: -
CDR3 DNA: TGTGCCAGCACCAAGACAGAATCACGCACCGGGGAGCTGTTTTTT; CDR3 protein: CASTKTESRTGELFF; clone size: -; V gene: TRBV2; J gene: TRBJ2-2; D gene: -
CDR3 DNA: TGTGCCAGCAGCCTAACAACAGGGACAGGAAACACCATATATTTT; CDR3 protein: CASSLTTGTGNTIYF; clone size: -; V gene: TRBV4-2; J gene: TRBJ1-3; D gene: -
CDR3 DNA: TGTGCCAGCAGCCCAGGAAGCCTAGCGGGGGGCTCCTACAATGAGCAGTTCTTC; CDR3 protein: CASSPGSLAGGSYNEQFF; clone size: -; V gene: TRBV9; J gene: TRBJ2-1; D gene: TRBD2
CDR3 DNA: TGTGCCAGCAGTAAACAGGGTGGTGGCTACACCTTC; CDR3 protein: CASSKQGGGYTF; clone size: once; V gene: TRBV12-3/TRBV12-4; J gene: TRBJ1-2; D gene: -
CDR3 DNA: TGTGCCAGTAGTCCTGCGGGGGTGAGCGGGGAGCTGTTTTTT; CDR3 protein: CASSPAGVSGELFF; clone size: -; V gene: TRBV19; J gene: TRBJ2-2; D gene: TRBD2
CDR3 DNA: TGTGCCAGCTCCCCCGGGGGTCTTGGCTACACCTTC; CDR3 protein: CASSPGGLGYTF; clone size: -; V gene: TRBV18; J gene: TRBJ1-2; D gene: -
CDR3 DNA: TGTGCCAGCAGCATCGGACTAGCGGGTTTCACCGGGGAGCTGTTTTTT; CDR3 protein: CASSIGLAGFTGELFF; clone size: -; V gene: TRBV7-9; J gene: TRBJ2-2; D gene: TRBD2
CDR3 DNA: TGTGCCAGCAGCGGGGGGGCGAACACCGGGGAGCTGTTTTTT; CDR3 protein: CASSGGANTGELFF; clone size: -; V gene: TRBV6-5; J gene: TRBJ2-2; D gene: TRBD2
CDR3 DNA: TGTGCCACCAGCAGCCGGGACAGAAATAATGAAAAACTGTTTTTT; CDR3 protein: CATSSRDRNNEKLFF; clone size: -; V gene: TRBV15; J gene: TRBJ1-4; D gene: TRBD1